Presented here are 21 T cell receptor beta chains from one specimen sequenced in a study of blood T cells in healthy people across ages. Together with a sample-barcoded 5' primer, a J-beta primer mix was included in a second PCR lasting roughly 7 to 11 cycles. TCRdb independently ran MiXCR on the 5' RACE reads; one entry per CDR3 protein. This table has under 2,000,000 distinct CDR3 sequences, around half appearing once. The sequenced sample consisted of blood. The receptors were gathered from a woman between 40 and 50 years old in good health.

This sequence joins TRBV27 and TRBJ2-7; 8 bases agree with TRBD2. This CDR3 is 14 amino acids long. Germline V gives CDR1 MNHEY, CDR2 SMNVEV (reference sequence). Trimming cost V 3 bases and J 3 bases; bases outside gene matches: 4. In nucleotides, the CDR3 is TGTGCCAGCAGTTTTATCGGGGGGGACTACGAGCAGTACTTC. Its translation is CASSFIGGDYEQYF.

The sample holds a few counts of this clonotype. The J gene is TRBJ1-2, the V gene TRBV20-1; D not resolved. The CDR3 runs 15 residues. Germline V gene lookup returns CDR1 DFQATT and CDR2 SNEGSKA (reference sequence). V was clipped by 0 bases and J by 0 bases, with 11 bases between them. CDR3 residues: CSARDQDSPNYGYTF. In DNA form, the CDR3 reads TGCAGTGCTAGAGATCAGGATTCACCTAACTATGGCTACACCTTC.

V gene TRBV9 combines with J gene TRBJ2-6; TRBD1 is a possible D gene (6 bases). CDR3 size: 19 residues. CDR1 is SGDLS and CDR2 is YYNGEE in the germline V gene. Trimming shortened V by 1 base and J by 0 bases, and 17 bases separated the two germline ends. CDR3 DNA sequence: TGTGCCAGCAGCGTATTAGGACCGAGGACAGCCTCTGGGGCCAACGTCCTGACTTTC. Its protein is CASSVLGPRTASGANVLTF.

The chain carries TRBV14 and TRBJ2-5, with no clear D. Trimming left V 2 bases short and J 4 bases short, with 14 bases between. Germline-derived CDR1 and CDR2 are SGHDN and FVKESK. The CDR3 is 15 residues long. The CDR3 loop is CASSQLVGALETQYF. The CDR3 DNA is TGTGCCAGCAGCCAATTAGTAGGCGCTTTAGAGACCCAGTACTTC.

CDR3 loop: CASSLFGGGDTEAFF. The CDR3 DNA is TGTGCCAGCAGCTTATTTGGGGGCGGCGACACTGAAGCTTTCTTT. The chain uses TRBV11-2 and TRBJ1-1; the D gene is possibly TRBD1 (6 bases). The germline V gene has CDR1 SGHAT and CDR2 FQNNGV. CDR3 length: 15 amino acids. The ends were cut back, 2 bases at V and 3 bases at J, with 13 bases in the middle. Complete variable domain (other parts from reference TRBV11-2 and TRBJ1-1): EAGVAQSPRYKIIEKRQSVAFWCNPISGHATLYWYQQILGQGPKLLIQFQNNGVVDDSQLPKDRFSAERLKGVDSTLKIQPAKLEDSAVYLCASSLFGGGDTEAFFGQGTRLTVV.

V is TRBV11-2 and J is TRBJ2-7, with 7 bases lining up with TRBD2. Germline values: CDR1 SGHAT, CDR2 FQNNGV. This CDR3 is built from 15 residues. J gave up 3 bases and V 5 bases, and 10 bases lay outside the gene matches. The CDR3 region has the DNA TGTGCCAGCAGCCTGGGGAGTGGGGGGGTCTACGAGCAGTACTTC. This encodes CASSLGSGGVYEQYF.

The chain joins TRBV6-5 to TRBJ2-5, with 12 nucleotides matching TRBD2. Trimming at V came to 3 bases and at J to 5 bases, leaving 13 bases not matched to a gene. This CDR3 spans 18 amino acids. Germline V CDR1 and CDR2: MNHEY, SVGAGI. Here the CDR3 reads CASSYSGTSGSVRETQYF. CDR3 bases: TGTGCCAGCAGTTATTCCGGGACTAGCGGGTCAGTGAGGGAGACCCAGTACTTC.

CDR3 coding DNA: TGTGCCAGCAGCGTAGGTGGGACTATTGTCTACGAGCAGTACTTC. Translating it yields CASSVGGTIVYEQYF. V and J are TRBV9 and TRBJ2-7, with 7 bases that match TRBD2. Germline trimming cut 0 bases from V and 3 bases from J; bases unmatched to any gene: 6. Germline V lookup: CDR1 SGDLS, CDR2 YYNGEE. This CDR3 spans 15 amino acids.

The rearrangement joins TRBV4-1 to TRBJ2-5; 8 nucleotides align to TRBD1. The V gene's germline CDR1 is MGHRA and CDR2 YSYEKL. V shed 4 bases and J 2 bases; nucleotides not matched to a gene: 12. There are 17 residues in the CDR3. In DNA, the CDR3 is TGCGCCAGCAGCCCACGGGTCGACAGGGGTTTTCAAGAGACCCAGTACTTC. Translating gives CASSPRVDRGFQETQYF.

The chain couples TRBV6-2 or TRBV6-3 to TRBJ2-7, with D maybe TRBD2 (6 bases). Germline loops: CDR1 MNHEY, CDR2 SVGEGT. With 0 bases removed from V and 7 bases from J, the gap between germline ends came to 19 bases. The CDR3 extends over 16 amino acids. The DNA of the CDR3 is TGTGCCAGCAGTTACTCGTCGGACTACCCGCTCTGGGAGCAGTACTTC. It is translated as CASSYSSDYPLWEQYF.

This clonotype turned up a few times. V usage is TRBV20-1 and J usage is TRBJ2-7; D is undetermined. The CDR3 spans 14 residues. The V end lost 1 base, the J end lost 0 bases, and 10 bases lay between the germline ends. CDR1 is DFQATT and CDR2 is SNEGSKA in the germline V gene (reference sequence). The CDR3, as DNA: TGCAGTGCTAGAGGGGTCTCGTTCTCCTACGAGCAGTACTTC. Protein sequence: CSARGVSFSYEQYF.

This clonotype came up a few times. The CDR3 nucleotides are TGTGCCAGCAGCCCAGGGGACAGGGGTGCTGGGGCCAACGTCCTGACTTTC. Its protein is CASSPGDRGAGANVLTF. The chain employs TRBV11-3 and TRBJ2-6, with 10 bases identical to TRBD1. Germline-derived CDR1 and CDR2 are SGHNT and YENEEA. V shed 5 bases, J shed 2 bases, and the junction held 6 bases outside the gene matches. The CDR3 consists of 17 residues.

The sample holds a few counts of this clonotype. The chain links TRBV6-2 or TRBV6-3 to TRBJ1-2; perhaps TRBD1 as D (6 bases). The CDR3 spans 13 residues. The germline V and J ends were trimmed by 7 bases and 8 bases, with 17 bases remaining between them. Germline assignment: CDR1 MNHEY and CDR2 SVGEGT. The DNA of the CDR3 is TGTGCCAGCACCTCCGGGACACCTGGAGGCTACACCTTC. Amino acid sequence: CASTSGTPGGYTF.

The V gene is TRBV20-1, the J gene TRBJ2-3, with a tentative D call TRBD2 (6 bases). Trimming stripped 3 bases from V and 0 bases from J, with 19 bases between. CDR3 length: 17 residues. Germline V gene sequence: CDR1 DFQATT, CDR2 SNEGSKA (reference sequence). The DNA of the CDR3 is TGCAGTGCTAGCCTACGGAGGGGCCCTTCTAGCACAGATACGCAGTATTTT. This translates into CSASLRRGPSSTDTQYF.

This clonotype was detected ten times or more. The chain links TRBV10-3 to TRBJ2-5; D is ambiguous. Trimming removed 0 bases from V and 5 bases from J, with 7 bases in between. This CDR3 has 13 amino acids. Germline loops: CDR1 ENHRY, CDR2 SYGVKD. The CDR3 region is CAISESASETQYF. The CDR3 region has the DNA TGTGCCATCAGTGAGTCCGCGTCGGAGACCCAGTACTTC.

The V and J genes are TRBV2 and TRBJ2-3, with D tentatively TRBD2 (5 bases). V was pared by 11 bases and J by 3 bases, with 12 bases between. The germline gives CDR1 SNHLY, CDR2 FYNNEI. CDR3 length equals 12 residues. The CDR3 is CAGLTSTDTQYF. CDR3 coding DNA: TGTGCCGGCCTTACTAGTACAGATACGCAGTATTTT.

This clonotype was seen only a few times. The chain recombines TRBV5-1 with TRBJ2-5; 8 bases line up with TRBD2. V dropped 9 bases and J dropped 0; count of bases not matched to a gene: 10. The length of the CDR3 is 15 residues. CDR1 is SGHRS, CDR2 YFSETQ, per germline. The CDR3 reads CATQRASGYQETQYF. CDR3 DNA: TGCGCCACCCAGCGGGCTAGCGGGTACCAAGAGACCCAGTACTTC.

This clonotype has more than one count but fewer than ten. J is TRBJ2-7 and V is TRBV12-3 or TRBV12-4, with D possibly being TRBD2 (5 bases). The germline V and J ends were trimmed by 4 bases and 7 bases, with 17 bases remaining between them. The CDR3 runs to 14 residues. The CDR3 region has the DNA TGTGCCAGCAGTTCCGGTCCTACTAGGGATGAGCAGTACTTC. This translates into CASSSGPTRDEQYF.

The chain recombines TRBV6-5 with TRBJ2-3, with D uncertain. Trimming stripped 6 bases from V and 1 base from J, with 11 bases between. CDR3 length equals 14 residues. Per germline, CDR1 MNHEY and CDR2 SVGAGI. CDR3: CASRRTLGTDTQYF. The CDR3 DNA reads TGTGCCAGCAGGAGGACGTTGGGCACAGATACGCAGTATTTT.

This clonotype turned up a few times. The chain has TRBV5-1 and TRBJ2-5, with D perhaps TRBD1 (6 bases). Germline-derived CDR1 and CDR2 are SGHRS and YFSETQ. This CDR3 has 15 amino acids. Trimming shortened V by 4 bases and J by 1 base, and 14 bases separated the two germline ends. In DNA form, the CDR3 reads TGCGCCAGCAGCCCAAGGACAGAACCCCAAGAGACCCAGTACTTC. Protein: CASSPRTEPQETQYF.

The CDR3 DNA reads TGCGCCAGCAGCTTGGTCGGTCAGATAAGCACAGATACGCAGTATTTT. As protein: CASSLVGQISTDTQYF. The genes are TRBV5-1 and TRBJ2-3; D not resolved. This CDR3 spans 16 amino acids. Germline V gives CDR1 SGHRS, CDR2 YFSETQ. Deletions cut 0 bases from V and 0 bases from J, with 11 bases between. The full variable domain, its missing parts supplied by reference TRBV5-1 and TRBJ2-3, is KAGVTQTPRYLIKTRGQQVTLSCSPISGHRSVSWYQQTPGQGLQFLFEYFSETQRNKGNFPGRFSGRQFSNSRSEMNVSTLELGDSALYLCASSLVGQISTDTQYFGPGTRLTVL.